This TCR beta chain derives from a study of T cell responses to AZD1222 COVID-19 vaccine. Study results and limitations: Two doses of AZD1222 preceded a rise in Spike-specific TCR breadth and depth.

Notes on this clone: Its antigen is still unknown.

V was shortened by 5 bases and J by 1 base, with 15 bases between the two germline ends. The CDR3 consists of 15 residues. CDR1 and CDR2 from the germline V gene are LGHDT and YNNKEL (reference sequence). TCRdb's table, derived via immunoSEQ multiplex PCR, lists solely in-frame clones and lacks some. The table includes around 140,000 clones, around 90% detected once. The material was peripheral blood, obtained 28 days after the second dose of the MenACWY control vaccine. The genes are TRBV3-1 (or the pseudogene TRBV3-2) and TRBJ2-7; D may correspond to TRBD1 or TRBD2 (5 bases each). The origin of this receptor is an adult who received the MenACWY meningococcal vaccine as a control. CDR3 loop: CASSSRDQQSYEQYF. In DNA form, the CDR3 reads TGTGCCAGCAGCTCCCGGGACCAACAGTCCTACGAGCAGTACTTC.